This record looks at one TCR beta chain sequence and its context. The specificity of this receptor is unknown. No much larger clone is present one base from it, and per-base qualities are unavailable. The CDR3 regions of human TCRbeta chains were subjected to immunosequencing. Processing in the source paper ran as follows. Repertoire TCRs were matched against a reference library of SARS-CoV-2-specific TCRs generated with the MIRA antigen-specificity platform. Breadth was defined as the fraction of unique TCRs that were SARS-CoV-2-associated, and depth was defined as the fraction of total T cells that were SARS-CoV-2-associated. Using the MIRA data, every spike-specific TCR was mapped to the spike region that the TCR reacted to and assigned to either a CD4 or a CD8 class. Log10-transformed breadth and depth values were compared by one-way ANOVA with Sidak's multiple comparisons tests. TCRdb obtained this table from immuneACCESS and retained in-frame rearrangements with V and J assigned. These tables miss some clones; where compared with another copy, unresolved V genes account for less than half of the shortfall, and the remainder is unexplained. Clonal size and the V and J genes are those of that table, whereas D and trimming came from the DNA. The sample has some 88,000 clones on record, roughly 94% of them singletons. The biggest ten clones account for 5% to 5.5% of the sample.

The sample's time point label is to be understood as: baseline before first vaccination. The vaccinee samples were drawn from two UK trials, COV001 and COV002, one of which was a single-blind randomized controlled phase 2/3 trial testing AZD1222 (ChAdOx1 nCoV-19) in healthy adults. For TCRbeta chain sequencing, PBMC samples were collected from trial participants at day 0 and at day 28 after the second dose. Measured from the cysteine to the phenylalanine, the CDR3 is 18 residues long. Only the CDR3 portion is preserved as DNA: 54 bases, with reading frame beginning at the first base. The data derive from a study of T cell responses to AZD1222 COVID-19 vaccine listed by TCRdb under 2021. For context, the study as a whole: AZD1222 recipients with second doses at about 4 weeks or about 12 weeks were pooled, because spike-specific TCR depth and breadth did not differ between schedules. Trial participants were enrolled by age into 18-55, 56-69 and 70-plus year subgroups, with about 150, 27 and 61 TCR-sequenced participants respectively. TCR sequencing covered about 230 trial participants: roughly 200 given two doses of AZD1222 and about 26 given two doses of MenACWY control vaccine. General findings and caveats noted by the study authors: Conclusions about previously exposed vaccinees are limited, since just a handful of AZD1222 recipients were seropositive for SARS-CoV-2 at baseline. Vaccine-associated CD4 TCRs spanned the whole spike protein, with dominant responses in regions 160-218 and 743-854. In the small 56-69-year group, the increase in depth fell short of significance, most likely because of low power. Because no day 14 peak-response samples were available, the repertoires could be characterized only after the peak T cell response. Participants were mostly white British and included more females than males, and it was suggested by the authors that clonal diversity may have been underestimated. After two AZD1222 doses, spike-specific TCR breadth and depth were significantly higher than at day 0 and than in MenACWY recipients. Reportedly, almost half of the unique spike-specific TCRs recognized epitopes lying outside the regions that are mutated in the B.1.351 and B.1.1.7 variants.

This TCR came from an adult in good health. This receptor chain uses TRBV21-1 and TRBJ2-7; the table's TRBD1 call for D was not verified on the DNA. TRBV21-1 is a pseudogene locus. Material: peripheral blood, obtained on day 0 of AZD1222 vaccination. The CDR3 reads as follows: CASSNWDRARGCSYEQYF. The base sequence is TGTGCCAGCAGCAATTGGGACAGGGCCCGCGGATGCTCCTACGAGCAGTACTTC.